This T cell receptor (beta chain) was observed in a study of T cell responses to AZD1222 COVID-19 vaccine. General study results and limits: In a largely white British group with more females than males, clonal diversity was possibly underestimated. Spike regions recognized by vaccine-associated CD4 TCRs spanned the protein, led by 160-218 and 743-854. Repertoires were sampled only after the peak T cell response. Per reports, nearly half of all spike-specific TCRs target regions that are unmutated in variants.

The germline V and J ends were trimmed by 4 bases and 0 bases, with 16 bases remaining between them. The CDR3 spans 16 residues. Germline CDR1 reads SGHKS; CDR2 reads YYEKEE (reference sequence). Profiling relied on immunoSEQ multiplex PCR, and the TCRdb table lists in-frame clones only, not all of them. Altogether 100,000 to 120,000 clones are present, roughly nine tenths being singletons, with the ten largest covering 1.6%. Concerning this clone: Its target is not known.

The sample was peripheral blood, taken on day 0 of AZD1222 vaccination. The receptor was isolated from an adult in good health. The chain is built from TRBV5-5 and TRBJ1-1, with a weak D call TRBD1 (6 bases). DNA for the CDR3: TGTGCCAGCAGCCGGTCCGGAGGGGGATTGAACACTGAAGCTTTCTTT. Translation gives CASSRSGGGLNTEAFF.